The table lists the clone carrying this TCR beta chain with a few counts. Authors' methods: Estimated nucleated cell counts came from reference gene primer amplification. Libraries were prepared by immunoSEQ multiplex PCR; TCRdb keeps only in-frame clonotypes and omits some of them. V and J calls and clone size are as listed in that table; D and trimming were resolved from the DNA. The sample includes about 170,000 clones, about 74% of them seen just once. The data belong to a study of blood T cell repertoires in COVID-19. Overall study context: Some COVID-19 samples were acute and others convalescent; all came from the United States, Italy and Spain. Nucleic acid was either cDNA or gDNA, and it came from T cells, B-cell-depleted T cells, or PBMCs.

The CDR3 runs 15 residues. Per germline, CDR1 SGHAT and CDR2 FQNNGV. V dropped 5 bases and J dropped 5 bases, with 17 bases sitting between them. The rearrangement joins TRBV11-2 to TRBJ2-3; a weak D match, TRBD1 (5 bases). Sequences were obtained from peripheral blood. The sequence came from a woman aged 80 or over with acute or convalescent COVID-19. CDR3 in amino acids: CASSPSFGARDTQYF. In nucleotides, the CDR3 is TGTGCCAGCAGCCCCTCTTTTGGGGCTAGAGATACGCAGTATTTT.